The 5 T cell receptor beta chains in this list originate from one sample, sequenced in a study of regulatory T cells in long-lasting Graves disease. The time point was: persistent/refractory GD, antithyroid drugs over 5 years with positive TRAb. Making the TCR library involved RNA that had been extracted from PBMCs. For TCR beta, libraries came from iRepertoire HTBI primers and Arm-PCR of CDR3 regions. TCRdb reprocessed the multiplex PCR reads via MiXCR and lists one record per CDR3 protein. The data hold 300,000 to 500,000 distinct CDR3 sequences, with around 20% observed a single time. The sequencing used peripheral blood mononuclear cells (PBMCs), collected when the disease was refractory, from a patient treated with antithyroid drugs. The receptors originated from a female donor with Graves disease.

This clonotype was counted at least ten times. V gene TRBV3-1 combines with J gene TRBJ2-5; 8 nucleotides line up with TRBD2. The CDR3 length is 16 residues. CDR1 is LGHDT and CDR2 is YNNKEL in the germline V gene (reference sequence). The junction had 6 bases not matched to a gene; V was cut back by 2 bases and J by 1 base. The DNA for the CDR3 is TGTGCCAGCAGCCAAAGCCTAGCGGGTCCCCAAGAGACCCAGTACTTC. Residues: CASSQSLAGPQETQYF.

The CDR3 bases are TGTGCCAGCAGCTTTACAGGGCGCGAGCAGTACTTC. This sequence encodes CASSFTGREQYF. This sequence joins TRBV7-3 and TRBJ2-7; maybe TRBD1 (6 bases). The CDR3 has 12 amino acids. Per the germline V gene, CDR1 is SGHTA and CDR2 is FQGTGA. V lost 3 bases and J 6 bases, leaving 9 bases between the germline ends.

This clonotype was counted many times. The chain combines TRBV12-3 or TRBV12-4 with TRBJ1-1, with D unclear. The ends were cut back, 7 bases at V and 5 bases at J, with 14 bases in the middle. The CDR3 consists of 13 residues. DNA for the CDR3: TGTGCCAGCAAACATGGTGACCATACTGAAGCTTTCTTT. Protein product: CASKHGDHTEAFF.

At least ten counts were recorded for this clonotype. The chain combines TRBV12-3 or TRBV12-4 with TRBJ2-2; 7 bases line up with TRBD1. V trimming: 5 bases; J trimming: 1 base; junction bases outside the gene matches: 10. The CDR3 contains 17 residues. Here the CDR3 reads CASSPKDNRGNTGELFF. CDR3 coding DNA: TGTGCCAGCAGTCCCAAAGACAACAGGGGGAACACCGGGGAGCTGTTTTTT.

This sequence joins TRBV5-1 and TRBJ1-1; possibly TRBD1 for D (5 bases). Looked up from germline, CDR1 is SGHRS and CDR2 is YFSETQ. Trimming left V 0 bases short and J 4 bases short, with 16 bases between. This CDR3 has 16 amino acids. As DNA, the CDR3 is TGCGCCAGCAGCTTGGAGGGCGGGACCCGATTCACTGAAGCTTTCTTT. This encodes CASSLEGGTRFTEAFF.